This T cell receptor (beta chain) was sequenced for a study of a mutant IDH1 vaccine in newly diagnosed glioma. Study information: There were approximately 62% males and around 40% females among treated patients, whose mean age was approximately 41 years. Before enrollment, patients got radiotherapy alone, temozolomide alone, or mostly the combination.

V dropped 2 bases and J dropped 7; count of bases not matched to a gene: 4. Germline V gene lookup returns CDR1 SGHNT and CDR2 YYREEE (reference sequence). This CDR3 comprises 13 residues. Sequencing used immunoSEQ multiplex PCR; TCRdb keeps in-frame clones, though not all of them. The table records about 50,000 clones, 70% to 90% of them present only once. Notes on the study in general: Pseudoprogression seemed unlinked to shifts in top peripheral T cell clonotypes.

About this clone: The antigen remains undetermined.

Indicated time point: baseline, week 1 (first vaccination visit). Specified treatment: pre-vaccination baseline after standard-of-care therapy. New WHO grade 3 or 4 astrocytomas that were IDH1-mutant and ATRX-lost occurred in the donors. The V gene is TRBV5-4, the J gene TRBJ2-7, with 9 nucleotides matching TRBD2. The source was PBMCs, collected from a glioma patient treated with radiotherapy, temozolomide or both. The clonotype originates from a man in his forties with glioma. CDR3 nucleotide sequence: TGTGCCAGCAGCTTAAGGGCGGGAGGGGAGCAGTACTTC. Protein: CASSLRAGGEQYF.